The clone carrying this TCR beta chain was seen more than once but under ten times. Antigen: not known. These data come from a study of cytomegalovirus exposure and HLA in healthy donors. Points from the study as a whole: Most of the CMV-associated TCR beta chains (in a later analysis) appeared to be HLA-restricted. Productive rates of about 90% or about 30% were seen for most TCR beta V segments in an earlier analysis.

V was shortened by 5 bases and J by 4 bases, with 14 bases between the two germline ends. Germline V lookup: CDR1 SGHTA, CDR2 FQGNSA. This CDR3 is 14 amino acids long. PCR primers comprised 60 Vbeta and 13 Jbeta primers. Clones were sequenced by immunoSEQ multiplex PCR, and TCRdb holds only the in-frame ones, with some missing. The sample lists around 150,000 clones, approximately 9% occurring once. This TCR was sampled from a woman in her thirties or forties in good health and CMV-seropositive. The sequenced material came from PBMCs. V gene TRBV7-2 combines with J gene TRBJ2-5, with TRBD1 as a possible D gene (5 bases). As DNA, the CDR3 is TGTGCCAGCAGCAACCAGGCAGGGTCAGAGACCCAGTACTTC. Residues: CASSNQAGSETQYF.